The sequence of this TCR beta chain was determined in a study of cytomegalovirus exposure and HLA in healthy donors. Study results and limitations: For most TCR sequences rarity was the rule, although some public TCRs occurred in many donors. Later analysis placed DRB1 highest and HLA-C lowest in TCR association rates, which differed by HLA locus. From TCR beta sequences, most subjects' HLA-A and HLA-B alleles were reportedly predicted accurately.

Regarding this clone: Its antigen is still unknown.

Trimming stripped 5 bases from V and 5 bases from J, with 12 bases between. There are 13 residues in the CDR3. Germline V lookup: CDR1 LNHDA, CDR2 SQIVND (reference sequence). Vbeta (60) and Jbeta (13) primers were used in the PCR. TCRdb keeps only in-frame clones here, not all; method: immunoSEQ multiplex PCR. This sample carries 65,000 to 70,000 clones, 65% to 70% of them seen once, and the ten largest clones take 11%. This chain uses TRBV19 with TRBJ1-1, with TRBD1 as a possible D gene (6 bases). Specimen: PBMCs. This receptor was identified in a woman aged 30 to 39 in good health and CMV-seronegative. Written as DNA, the CDR3 is TGTGCCAGTAGTCCAACAGGGTGGACTGAAGCTTTCTTT. Translation gives CASSPTGWTEAFF.